This T cell receptor (beta chain) was sequenced in a study of T cell responses to AZD1222 COVID-19 vaccine. Study context: Second doses at about 4 or about 12 weeks were pooled. Notes on the study in general: White British people made up most donors, females outnumbered males, and clonal diversity was possibly underestimated.

A note on this clone: Antigen unknown.

Assay used: immunoSEQ multiplex PCR; TCRdb lists only in-frame clones, some missing. Of under 95,000 clones in the sample, over 80% were seen once. CDR1 and CDR2 (germline): SGHTS, YDEGEE. The CDR3 contains 14 residues. The V end was cut by 2 bases, the J end by 7 bases, with 13 bases between. The source was peripheral blood, collected on day 0 of AZD1222 vaccination. This receptor was taken from an adult in good health. V and J are TRBV5-8 and TRBJ2-4; D is perhaps TRBD2 (5 bases). The DNA of the CDR3 is TGTGCCAGCAGCTTCCCAGCCACGGGGAACATTCAGTACTTC. Amino acids: CASSFPATGNIQYF.